This T cell receptor beta chain was observed in a study of shared clonotypes between healthy human individuals. Clones were read by immunoSEQ multiplex PCR, and TCRdb kept only the in-frame ones, dropping some. The sample includes about 980,000 clones, 76% of them seen just once. V shed 7 bases and J shed 7 bases, with 13 bases lying between them. Germline CDR1 reads SGHTA; CDR2 reads FQGNSA. The CDR3 has 13 amino acids. The TCR was taken from a man between 18 and 35 years old in good health. Sequenced material: memory CD4+ T cells sorted from blood. Subset specified: CD45RA-negative fraction. The gene calls are TRBV7-2 and TRBJ2-2; D gene unclear. CDR3 DNA: TGTGCCAGCATTGATGGGGTGAGCGGGGAGCTGTTTTTT. Its protein product is CASIDGVSGELFF.